This T cell receptor beta chain was recorded in a study of blood T cell repertoires in COVID-19. Across the whole study: Two consecutive negative NP/OP PCR tests, clearance, or resolved symptoms defined Cohort 3 recovery. Samples taken during acute and convalescent COVID-19 were collected in the United States, Italy and Spain.

Individuals drawn from around 25 US areas were about 18 to 90 years old. The data were produced by immunoSEQ multiplex PCR, yet TCRdb's version contains in-frame clones alone and is incomplete. The sample contains approximately 250,000 clones, more than 75% of which appear only once. The sequence derives from a woman in her sixties in a cohort exposed to, infected with or recovered from COVID-19 (not recorded which). The source material was PBMCs or T cells enriched from blood (not recorded which).

The CDR3 DNA reads as TGTGCCAGCAGTTTTACAGGGAGCTCCTACAATGAGCAGTTCTTC. This encodes CASSFTGSSYNEQFF. The V call is TRBV6-5, the J call TRBJ2-1, with D possibly matching TRBD1 (6 bases). V was clipped by 4 bases and J by 0 bases, with 10 bases between them. The CDR3 has 15 residues. CDR1 and CDR2 from the germline V gene are MNHEY and SVGAGI.